This T cell receptor (beta chain) was captured by sequencing in a study of T cell changes during pregnancy in multiple sclerosis. J lost 7 bases, V lost 4 bases, and 13 bases had no gene match. The length of the CDR3 is 15 residues. CDR1 is LGHNA, CDR2 YSLEER, per germline. The data were produced by immunoSEQ multiplex PCR, yet TCRdb's version contains in-frame clones alone and is incomplete. The table has tens of thousands of clones, approximately 93% seen once. This clonotype was obtained from a female donor with multiple sclerosis, enrolled in a pregnancy study. V usage is TRBV4-3 and J usage is TRBJ2-7, with 7 bases lining up with TRBD1. Material: peripheral blood, obtained after pregnancy. CDR3 residues: CASSRLLDRPGEQYF. The CDR3 DNA follows: TGCGCCAGCAGCCGTCTTCTGGACAGGCCTGGGGAGCAGTACTTC.